This entry lists 12 T cell receptor beta chains sequenced from one sample in a study of blood T cells in healthy people across ages. For the second PCR, which ran for 7 to 11 cycles, a sample-barcoded 5' primer and a J-beta primer mix were used. TCRdb called the 5' RACE reads again in MiXCR, with one record for every CDR3 protein. The sample consists of roughly 560,000 distinct CDR3 sequences, 24% of them appearing once. These data also formed part of another study, on T cells of mothers and their children.

Sequencing input: blood. The origin of the receptors is a boy aged 10-17 years in good health.

Points on this clonotype: Mismatch with germline at one junction end may stem from a read error. This chain uses TRBV2 with TRBJ1-2; weak D call: TRBD1 (6 bases). Germline V gene sequence: CDR1 SNHLY, CDR2 FYNNEI. The CDR3 runs 13 residues. The CDR3 DNA reads as TGTGCCAGCAGCCTCACAGGGAACTCTGGCTACACCTTC. This gives the protein CASSLTGNSGYTF.

This clonotype has a count of ten or more. This rearrangement joins TRBV7-9 to TRBJ2-7; D gene ambiguous. Germline V gene data show CDR1 as SEHNR and CDR2 as FQNEAQ (reference sequence). The V and J ends lost 4 bases and 4 bases respectively, with 8 bases between them. The CDR3 is made up of 12 amino acids. In DNA form, the CDR3 reads TGTGCCAGCAGCTCCGAGATTTACGAGCAGTACTTC. It yields the protein CASSSEIYEQYF.

This sequence joins TRBV7-2 and TRBJ2-3; no definite D call. The CDR3 is 15 residues long. Trimming left V 2 bases short and J 1 base short, with 10 bases between. The germline CDR1 and CDR2 sequences are SGHTA and FQGNSA. The CDR3 here is CASSLFGGRTDTQYF. DNA of the CDR3: TGTGCCAGCAGCTTATTTGGCGGTCGCACAGATACGCAGTATTTT.

The table lists this clonotype with a few counts. The gene calls are TRBV7-2 and TRBJ2-1; D may be TRBD1 (5 bases). Germline V CDR1 and CDR2: SGHTA, FQGNSA. The CDR3 has 15 residues. V dropped 6 bases and J dropped 8 bases, with 20 bases sitting between them. CDR3 in amino acids: CASRLGPNEVHEQFF. The CDR3 nucleotides read TGTGCCAGCAGGTTGGGGCCTAATGAGGTGCATGAGCAGTTCTTC.

This clonotype has a handful of counts. The gene calls are TRBV27 and TRBJ2-5, with D unresolved. The CDR3 is 13 amino acids. From germline, CDR1 is MNHEY and CDR2 SMNVEV (reference sequence). V lost 2 bases and J lost 7, with 11 bases in between. CDR3 DNA: TGTGCCAGCAGTTTACGGCCCTTGGGGACCCAGTACTTC. It is translated as CASSLRPLGTQYF.

This clonotype was seen a handful of times. The chain recombines TRBV28 with TRBJ1-2; D perhaps matches TRBD1 (5 bases). Germline values: CDR1 MDHEN, CDR2 SYDVKM. This CDR3 has 14 amino acids. V lost 6 bases, J lost 5 bases, and 16 bases lay in between. This CDR3 is CASSPPREGYGYTF. CDR3 nucleotides: TGTGCCAGCAGCCCTCCGAGGGAGGGGTATGGCTACACCTTC.

This clonotype has a count of ten or more. This chain uses TRBV27 with TRBJ2-7; tentative D call: TRBD1 (5 bases). Trimming took 6 bases from V and 2 from J, leaving 14 bases between them. Germline CDR1 MNHEY, CDR2 SMNVEV (reference sequence). This CDR3 contains 14 residues. The CDR3 DNA is TGTGCCAGCAGCTTAGGTCCAGGGACCTACGAGCAGTACTTC. Residues: CASSLGPGTYEQYF.

This clonotype was observed many times. The rearrangement joins TRBV28 to TRBJ2-5; TRBD1 matches 12 bases. This CDR3 has 17 amino acids. CDR1 MDHEN and CDR2 SYDVKM come from the germline V gene. The trim removed 5 bases at V and 1 base at J, leaving 8 bases unmatched. CDR3 sequence (DNA): TGTGCCAGCAGTCCCATTGGGACAGGGGGCTTCCAAGAGACCCAGTACTTC. It yields the protein CASSPIGTGGFQETQYF.

This clonotype has just a few counts. The chain carries TRBV20-1 and TRBJ1-4; no clear D. This CDR3 is 13 amino acids long. Germline CDR1 DFQATT, CDR2 SNEGSKA (reference sequence). The chain's CDR3 is CSLLRTDYEKLFF. The CDR3, as DNA: TGCAGCCTATTGAGGACTGACTATGAAAAACTGTTTTTT.

The rearrangement uses TRBV7-2 and TRBJ2-3; D is uncertain. CDR3 size: 16 residues. Germline CDR1 reads SGHTA; CDR2 reads FQGNSA. The germline V and J ends were trimmed by 1 base and 4 bases, with 15 bases remaining between them. CDR3 sequence (DNA): TGTGCCAGCAGCTTAGGTGGGGTGGGATTCCCAGATACGCAGTATTTT. Its protein product is CASSLGGVGFPDTQYF. Full variable domain (outside the CDR3, taken from reference TRBV7-2 and TRBJ2-3): GAGVSQSPSNKVTEKGKDVELRCDPISGHTALYWYRQSLGQGLEFLIYFQGNSAPDKSGLPSDRFSAERTGGSVSTLTIQRTQQEDSAVYLCASSLGGVGFPDTQYFGPGTRLTVL.

This clonotype came up a few times. The chain links TRBV7-2 to TRBJ1-1; D unclear. From germline, CDR1 is SGHTA and CDR2 FQGNSA. The CDR3 is made up of 15 amino acids. Between the trimmed V and J ends, which lost 4 bases and 2 bases, there was a span of 14 bases. For the CDR3, the DNA is TGTGCCAGCAGCTCAACCCCTTCATCTAACACTGAAGCTTTCTTT. Its protein product is CASSSTPSSNTEAFF.

The chain carries TRBV9 and TRBJ2-1; tentatively, D is TRBD1 or TRBD2 (5 bases each). The length of the CDR3 is 14 residues. Deletions cut 6 bases from V and 5 bases from J, with 15 bases between. Germline V gene sequence: CDR1 SGDLS, CDR2 YYNGEE. The CDR3, as DNA: TGTGCCAGCAACCTTGGGACCACTAACAATGAGCAGTTCTTC. Its translation is CASNLGTTNNEQFF.